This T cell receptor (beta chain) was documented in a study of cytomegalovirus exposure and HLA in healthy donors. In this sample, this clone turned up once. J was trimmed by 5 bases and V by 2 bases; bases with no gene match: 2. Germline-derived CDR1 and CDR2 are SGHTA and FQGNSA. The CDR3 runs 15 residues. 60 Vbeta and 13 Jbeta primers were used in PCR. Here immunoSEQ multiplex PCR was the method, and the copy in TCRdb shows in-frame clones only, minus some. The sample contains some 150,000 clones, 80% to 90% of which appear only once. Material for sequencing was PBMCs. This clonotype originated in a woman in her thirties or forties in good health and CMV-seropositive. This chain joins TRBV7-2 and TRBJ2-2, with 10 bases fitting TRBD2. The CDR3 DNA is TGTGCCAGCAGCTTAAGACTAGCGGGTACCGGGGAGCTGTTTTTT. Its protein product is CASSLRLAGTGELFF.